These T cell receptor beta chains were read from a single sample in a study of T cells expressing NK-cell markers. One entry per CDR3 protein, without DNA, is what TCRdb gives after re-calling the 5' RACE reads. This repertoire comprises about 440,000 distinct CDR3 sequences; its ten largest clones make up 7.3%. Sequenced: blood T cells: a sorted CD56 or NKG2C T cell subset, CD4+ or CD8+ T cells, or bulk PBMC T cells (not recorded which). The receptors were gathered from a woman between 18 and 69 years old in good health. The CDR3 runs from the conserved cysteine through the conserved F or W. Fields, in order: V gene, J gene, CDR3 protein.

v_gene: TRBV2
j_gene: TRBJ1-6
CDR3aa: CASKTGTGGSPLHF

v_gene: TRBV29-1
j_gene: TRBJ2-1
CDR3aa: CSVDKLAGEINEQFF

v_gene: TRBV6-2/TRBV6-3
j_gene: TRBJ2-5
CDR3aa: CATVTGYQETQYF

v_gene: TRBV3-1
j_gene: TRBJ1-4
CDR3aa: CASSPRTGDNEKLFF

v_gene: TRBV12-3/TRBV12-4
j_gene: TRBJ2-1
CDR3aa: CASTPLQAGVINEQFF

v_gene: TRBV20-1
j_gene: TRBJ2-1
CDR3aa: CSAASGGEQFF

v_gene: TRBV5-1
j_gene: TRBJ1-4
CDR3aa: CASSFSGGANEKLFF

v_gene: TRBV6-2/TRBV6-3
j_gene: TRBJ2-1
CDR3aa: CASSYSPGSSYNEQFF

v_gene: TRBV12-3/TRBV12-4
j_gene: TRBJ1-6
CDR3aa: CASSFLDANSPLHF

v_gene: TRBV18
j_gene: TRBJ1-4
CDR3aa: CASSKSRNPTFNEKLFF

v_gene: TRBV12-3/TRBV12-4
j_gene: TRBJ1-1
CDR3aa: CASSPQGRVTEAFF

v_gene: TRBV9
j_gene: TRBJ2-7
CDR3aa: CASSPGVPTYEQYF

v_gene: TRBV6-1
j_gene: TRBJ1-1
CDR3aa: CASKESPGYTEAFF

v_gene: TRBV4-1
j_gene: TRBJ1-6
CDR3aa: CASSQGKTALNSPLHF

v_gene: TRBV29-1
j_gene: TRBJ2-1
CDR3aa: CSVEEGQARSYNEQFF

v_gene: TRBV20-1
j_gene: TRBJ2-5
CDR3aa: CSARDYGLETQYF

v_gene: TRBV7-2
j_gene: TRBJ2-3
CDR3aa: CASSLFSGTDTQYF

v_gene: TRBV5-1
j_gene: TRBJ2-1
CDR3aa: CASSMIAGNEQFF

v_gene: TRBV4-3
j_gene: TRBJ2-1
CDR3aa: CASSQLRVSGGNEQFF

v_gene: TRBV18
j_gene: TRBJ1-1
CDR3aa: CASSPPDKANRLNTEAFF

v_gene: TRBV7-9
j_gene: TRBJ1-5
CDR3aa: CASSLVGTPNQPQHF

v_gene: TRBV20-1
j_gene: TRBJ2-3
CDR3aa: CSAVRGRGESDTQYF

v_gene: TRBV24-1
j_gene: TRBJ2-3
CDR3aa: CATSDSTGTAFDTQYF

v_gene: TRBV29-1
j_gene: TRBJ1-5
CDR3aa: CSVGTGSGQPQHF

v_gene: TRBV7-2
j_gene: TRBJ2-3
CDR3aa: CASSSGTQLRPQYF

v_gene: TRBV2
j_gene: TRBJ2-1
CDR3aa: CASRRGEATYNEQFF

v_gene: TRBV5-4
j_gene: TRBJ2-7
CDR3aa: CASSIRDYLPYEQYF

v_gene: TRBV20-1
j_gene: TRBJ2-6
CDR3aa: CSARTGLFSGANVLTF

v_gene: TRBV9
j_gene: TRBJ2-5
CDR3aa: CASSVVQRPQETQYF